This TCR beta chain emerged from a study of T-cell memory formation after mild COVID-19. General study findings and limits: Pre-infection memory harbored some responding clones, suggesting cross-reactive memory joined.

Germline V lookup: CDR1 SGHRS, CDR2 YFSETQ. V dropped 4 bases and J dropped 6 bases, with 20 bases sitting between them. The CDR3 covers 16 residues. The sample holds many counts of this clonotype. No antigen is known for it. A single record per CDR3 protein comes from TCRdb applying MiXCR to the 5' RACE reads. The table lists about 360,000 distinct CDR3 sequences, 14% of them singletons. The sample comprised PBMCs or a T cell subset sorted from them (not recorded which). This rearrangement joins TRBV5-1 to TRBJ2-1; a weak D match, TRBD2 (6 bases). This receptor was taken from a man aged 18 to 30 who had mild COVID-19 (a few samples of this study predate the infection). Cell type and time point are not known. The CDR3 loop reads CASSPQTFLGGNEQFF. The CDR3 coding sequence is TGCGCCAGCAGCCCCCAAACGTTTCTCGGGGGCAATGAGCAGTTCTTC.